This TCR beta chain was captured in a study of blood T cell repertoires in COVID-19. Looking at the study overall: Specimens from acute and convalescent COVID-19 originated in the United States, Italy and Spain. The analysed material was cDNA or gDNA that came from T cells, B-cell-depleted T cells, or PBMCs.

Profiling relied on immunoSEQ multiplex PCR, and the TCRdb table lists in-frame clones only, not all of them. The sample includes around 180,000 clones, roughly 88% of them seen just once. The sequence was collected from an elderly man with COVID-19, enrolled during active disease. The specimen sequenced was peripheral blood.

The CDR3 nucleotides are TGTGCCAGCAGTGAAGTCCGCAGTGGAGAGGACTACACCTTC. This gives the protein CASSEVRSGEDYTF. The V gene is TRBV2, the J gene TRBJ1-2; no firm D call. This CDR3 is 14 amino acids long. Per the germline V gene, CDR1 is SNHLY and CDR2 is FYNNEI. The V end lost 1 base, the J end lost 10 bases, and 16 bases lay between the germline ends.